The 22 T cell receptor beta chains below were found in one sample sequenced in a study of T cell responses to AZD1222 COVID-19 vaccine (dated by TCRdb to the early 2020s). The sample's time point, from its label and the paper: about 28 days (+/-7) after the second vaccine dose. The protocol used for the library was the immunoSEQ multiplex PCR assay. TCRdb's version of the immuneACCESS table is confined to in-frame rearrangements and falls short of the full clone set. An unresolved V gene accounts for under half of the shortfall where checked; the remainder is of unknown origin. This sample has about 150,000 clones in its table, and more than 85% of those were observed once. The biggest ten clones account for approximately 3.4% of the sample. The sample in question was peripheral blood, obtained 28 days after the second AZD1222 dose. These receptors were collected from an adult who received the AZD1222 COVID-19 vaccine.

The V and J genes are TRBV19 and TRBJ1-3; D ambiguous. The CDR3 totals 16 residues. Trimming shortened V by 5 bases and J by 0 bases, and 14 bases separated the two germline ends. Germline V gene sequence: CDR1 LNHDA, CDR2 SQIVND (reference sequence). The CDR3 DNA sequence: TGTGCCAGTAGTGCCCGGGTGTACCTCTCTGGAAACACCATATATTTT. It is translated as CASSARVYLSGNTIYF.

V and J are TRBV7-8 and TRBJ2-3; D unclear. In germline, CDR1 is SGHVS, CDR2 FQNEAQ. CDR3 length: 12 residues. Trimming shortened V by 5 bases and J by 6 bases, and 9 bases separated the two germline ends. The CDR3 sequence is CASSPNYDTQYF. The DNA of the CDR3 is TGTGCCAGCAGCCCCAATTATGATACGCAGTATTTT.

Only one count was recorded for this clone. This chain's CDR3 is CASSVAGGGSEKLFF. The CDR3 nucleotides read TGTGCCAGCAGTGTGGCAGGGGGAGGTAGTGAAAAACTGTTTTTT. The chain employs TRBV2 and TRBJ1-4; 7 bases agree with TRBD1. This CDR3 is 15 amino acids long. Germline-derived CDR1 and CDR2 are SNHLY and FYNNEI. J gave up 7 bases and V 4 bases, and 9 bases lay outside the gene matches. The variable domain in full, completed from reference TRBV2 and TRBJ1-4, reads EPEVTQTPSHQVTQMGQEVILRCVPISNHLYFYWYRQILGQKVEFLVSFYNNEISEKSEIFDDQFSVERPDGSNFTLKIRSTKLEDSAMYFCASSVAGGGSEKLFFGSGTQLSVL.

This rearrangement joins TRBV21-1 to TRBJ2-3. TRBV21-1 is described as a pseudogene. CDR3 size: 13 residues. This chain's CDR3 is CASSKALRHTQYF. The CDR3 nucleotides read TGTGCCAGCAGCAAAGCGCTCCGGCATACGCAGTATTTT.

This clone has more than one count but fewer than ten. This rearrangement joins TRBV9 to TRBJ2-7; 13 nucleotides line up with TRBD2. Germline V CDR1 and CDR2: SGDLS, YYNGEE. The junction had 5 bases not matched to a gene; V was cut back by 3 bases and J by 2 bases. This CDR3 has 16 amino acids. The CDR3 region is CASSAAGLAGTYEQYF. For the CDR3, the DNA is TGTGCCAGCAGCGCCGCGGGACTAGCGGGGACCTACGAGCAGTACTTC. The full variable domain, completed using reference TRBV9 and TRBJ2-7, is DSGVTQTPKHLITATGQRVTLRCSPRSGDLSVYWYQQSLDQGLQFLIQYYNGEERAKGNILERFSAQQFPDLHSELNLSSLELGDSALYFCASSAAGLAGTYEQYFGPGTRLTVT.

The rearrangement uses TRBV4-3 and TRBJ1-4; D may be TRBD1 (5 bases). Trimming left V 0 bases short and J 0 bases short, with 8 bases between. The CDR3 is 16 residues long. In germline, CDR1 is LGHNA, CDR2 YSLEER. In DNA form, the CDR3 reads TGCGCCAGCAGCCAAGATCTCAGGGCAACTAATGAAAAACTGTTTTTT. Translating it yields CASSQDLRATNEKLFF.

The chain joins TRBV11-3 to TRBJ1-1, with D unclear. Trimming removed 5 bases at V and 2 bases at J, with 12 bases between. Germline lookup yields CDR1 SGHNT and CDR2 YENEEA. The CDR3 length is 14 residues. The CDR3 nucleotides are TGTGCCAGCAGCCAGAATACAGCTAACACTGAAGCTTTCTTT. As protein: CASSQNTANTEAFF.

The V call is TRBV6-1, the J call TRBJ2-1; TRBD1 might be the D (6 bases). The CDR3 covers 16 residues. Germline CDR1 MNHNS, CDR2 SASEGT. V was clipped by 6 bases and J by 2 bases, with 17 bases between them. CDR3 loop: CASREQTGLTYNEQFF. DNA of the CDR3: TGTGCCAGCAGGGAACAGACAGGATTAACCTACAATGAGCAGTTCTTC.

This clone was observed a few times. The V and J genes are TRBV24-1 and TRBJ1-2, with D tentatively TRBD1 (6 bases). The V and J ends lost 10 bases and 5 bases respectively, with 28 bases between them. The length of the CDR3 is 17 residues. Germline assignment: CDR1 KGHDR and CDR2 SFDVKD. CDR3 amino acids: CATIPFGQTTLRYGYTF. CDR3 DNA sequence: TGTGCCACAATCCCCTTCGGACAGACTACTCTTAGGTATGGCTACACCTTC.

The DNA for the CDR3 is TGTGCCAGCAGCCCGGACAGGAATGGCTACACCTTC. This gives the protein CASSPDRNGYTF. The chain recombines TRBV11-2 with TRBJ1-2; TRBD1 agrees at 7 bases. J lost 6 bases, V lost 5 bases, and 3 bases had no gene match. CDR1 and CDR2 from the germline V gene are SGHAT and FQNNGV. This CDR3 has 12 residues.

The chain couples TRBV2 to TRBJ1-4, with a tentative D call TRBD1 (6 bases). V lost 3 bases and J 13 bases, leaving 9 bases between the germline ends. CDR1 and CDR2 (germline): SNHLY, FYNNEI. This CDR3 spans 11 amino acids. The CDR3 DNA is TGTGCCAGCAGTGAGGAGGGGGGACTGTTTTTT. Encoded protein: CASSEEGGLFF.

This clone has only a few counts. This chain uses TRBV19 with TRBJ1-1, with D perhaps matching TRBD1 (5 bases). The germline V gene encodes CDR1 LNHDA and CDR2 SQIVND (reference sequence). Trimming pared 4 bases from V and 1 base from J, leaving 13 bases between. CDR3 size: 15 residues. The CDR3 DNA reads as TGTGCCAGTAGTAGTGGACAAGGATGGAACACTGAAGCTTTCTTT. Translating gives CASSSGQGWNTEAFF.

The chain is built from TRBV7-9 and TRBJ2-7; tentatively, D is TRBD1 (6 bases). The CDR3 runs 14 residues. The germline gives CDR1 SEHNR, CDR2 FQNEAQ (reference sequence). The V and J ends lost 4 bases and 1 base respectively, with 11 bases between them. The CDR3 sequence: CASSSGTISYEQYF. Here the CDR3 DNA reads TGTGCCAGCAGCTCCGGGACAATATCCTACGAGCAGTACTTC.

The rearrangement links TRBV4-1 to TRBJ1-2, with D tentatively TRBD1 (5 bases). The V end was cut by 1 base, the J end by 2 bases, with 11 bases between. The V gene's germline CDR1 is MGHRA and CDR2 YSYEKL. The CDR3 runs 15 residues. The CDR3 sequence is CASSQVLTENYGYTF. CDR3 bases: TGCGCCAGCAGCCAAGTTTTGACAGAGAACTATGGCTACACCTTC.

The chain is built from TRBV27 and TRBJ2-3, with TRBD2 identical over 10 bases. This CDR3 spans 20 amino acids. With 2 bases clipped from V and 0 bases from J, the junction kept 14 bases outside the gene matches. Per the germline V gene, CDR1 is MNHEY and CDR2 is SMNVEV (reference sequence). CDR3 residues: CASSLRVASGRFGSTDTQYF. CDR3 nucleotides: TGTGCCAGCAGTTTAAGAGTGGCTAGCGGGAGATTCGGGAGCACAGATACGCAGTATTTT.

The gene calls are TRBV2 and TRBJ1-3; D is unclear. Trimming took 6 bases from V and 4 from J, leaving 13 bases between them. Germline CDR1 SNHLY, CDR2 FYNNEI. The CDR3 totals 14 residues. CDR3 residues: CASSDEPQGNTIYF. The CDR3 nucleotides read TGTGCCAGCAGCGACGAACCACAGGGAAACACCATATATTTT. Full variable domain (outside the CDR3, taken from reference TRBV2 and TRBJ1-3): EPEVTQTPSHQVTQMGQEVILRCVPISNHLYFYWYRQILGQKVEFLVSFYNNEISEKSEIFDDQFSVERPDGSNFTLKIRSTKLEDSAMYFCASSDEPQGNTIYFGEGSWLTVV.

This clone was counted a few times. This chain links TRBV6-6 with TRBJ2-7, with 8 bases identical to TRBD2. Unmatched junction bases numbered 8, after V lost 5 bases and J lost 5 bases. Germline-derived CDR1 and CDR2 are MNHNY and SVGAGI (reference sequence). This CDR3 is 14 amino acids long. In DNA form, the CDR3 reads TGTGCCAGCAGTAGCGGGAGAGGTGTCCACGAGCAGTACTTC. This gives the protein CASSSGRGVHEQYF.

This chain joins TRBV5-1 and TRBJ1-1; no firm D call. CDR3 length: 16 amino acids. Trimming cost V 2 bases and J 4 bases, with 18 bases left between them. The germline CDR1 and CDR2 sequences are SGHRS and YFSETQ. CDR3 sequence: CASSFSGSLMGTEAFF. CDR3 in DNA: TGCGCCAGCAGCTTTTCGGGCTCCCTGATGGGCACTGAAGCTTTCTTT.

V usage is TRBV28 and J usage is TRBJ1-2; tentative D call: TRBD1 (6 bases). The CDR3 sequence is 14 residues long. Trimming left V 7 bases short and J 4 bases short, with 16 bases between. CDR1 MDHEN and CDR2 SYDVKM come from the germline V gene. CDR3 amino acids: CASTTPTGPYGYTF. CDR3 DNA sequence: TGTGCCAGCACTACCCCGACAGGCCCCTATGGCTACACCTTC.

In this sample, this clone turned up once. This rearrangement joins TRBV21-1 to TRBJ1-2; the table's D call of TRBD1 was not tested on the DNA. TRBV21-1 is a pseudogene locus. This CDR3 is built from 14 residues. The CDR3 DNA reads as TGTGCCACCTTTAAGGGGACAGGACCATATGGCTACACCTTC. The encoded protein is CATFKGTGPYGYTF.

The V call is TRBV3-1 (or the pseudogene TRBV3-2), the J call TRBJ2-7; 7 nucleotides line up with TRBD2. The trim removed 0 bases at V and 2 bases at J, leaving 7 bases unmatched. Germline CDR1 reads LGHDT; CDR2 reads YNNKEL (reference sequence). The CDR3 has 16 amino acids. The CDR3 loop is CASSQDTLAPTYEQYF. As DNA, the CDR3 is TGTGCCAGCAGCCAAGATACACTAGCGCCGACCTACGAGCAGTACTTC.

The rearrangement joins TRBV12-5 to TRBJ1-1, with D hard to call. Germline values: CDR1 LGHNT, CDR2 FRNRAP. V was pared by 0 bases and J by 9 bases, with 14 bases between. The CDR3 totals 14 residues. CDR3 coding DNA: TGTGCTAGTGGTTTGGTTAGCTTTAACAGCCAAGCTTTCTTT. As protein: CASGLVSFNSQAFF.